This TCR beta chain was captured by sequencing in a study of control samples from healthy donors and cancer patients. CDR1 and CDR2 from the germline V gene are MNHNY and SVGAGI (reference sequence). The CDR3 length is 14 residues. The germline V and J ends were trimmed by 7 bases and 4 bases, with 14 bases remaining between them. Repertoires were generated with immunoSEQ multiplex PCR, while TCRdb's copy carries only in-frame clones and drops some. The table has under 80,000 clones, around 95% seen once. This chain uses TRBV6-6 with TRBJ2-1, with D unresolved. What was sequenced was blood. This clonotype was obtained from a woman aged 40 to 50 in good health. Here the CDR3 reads CASTLEGSYNEQFF. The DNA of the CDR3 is TGTGCCAGCACCCTAGAAGGCAGTTACAATGAGCAGTTCTTC.